The source of this T cell receptor (beta chain) is a study of a mutant IDH1 vaccine in newly diagnosed glioma. Whole-study context: Former treatment meant radiotherapy, temozolomide, or both; the majority had gotten both.

Clones were read by immunoSEQ multiplex PCR, and TCRdb kept only the in-frame ones, dropping some. The sample contains under 70,000 clones, 70% to 90% of which appear only once. From germline, CDR1 is SGHNT and CDR2 YYREEE (reference sequence). Trimming removed 0 bases from V and 10 bases from J, with 20 bases in between. This CDR3 has 16 amino acids. Note on this clone: Antigen: not known.

Indicated time point: week 5, during vaccination. In every dose of vaccine, 300 ug of mutant IDH1 20-mer peptide was given alongside topical imiquimod. The chain uses TRBV5-4 and TRBJ1-5; a possible D gene is TRBD1 (6 bases). The clonotype originates from a man between 25 and 39 years old with glioma. Sequencing was performed on PBMCs, taken from a glioma patient whose treatment included an IDH1 peptide vaccine. CDR3 nucleotide sequence: TGTGCCAGCAGCTTGGGGGGTCAGGGGCCCGGGAGTCCCCAGCATTTT. Protein: CASSLGGQGPGSPQHF.